The 23 T cell receptor beta chains in this list originate from one sample, sequenced in a study of cytomegalovirus exposure and HLA in healthy donors. Vbeta (60) and Jbeta (13) primers were used in the PCR. This table comes from immunoSEQ multiplex PCR, and its TCRdb copy is limited to in-frame clones, with some not included. The data show 150,000 to 200,000 clones, about 81% seen once. The sequenced material came from PBMCs. These receptors all come from a woman aged 18-29 years in good health and CMV-seropositive.

The V call is TRBV6-6, the J call TRBJ1-2, with 9 bases identical to TRBD1. V was clipped by 7 bases and J by 7 bases; unmatched bases: 4. Germline V gives CDR1 MNHNY, CDR2 SVGAGI (reference sequence). The CDR3 is 12 amino acids. CDR3 sequence: CASTGQGFGYTF. DNA for the CDR3: TGTGCCAGCACGGGACAGGGTTTTGGCTACACCTTC.

Remarks on this clone: Germline and junction disagree at one end, which may indicate a read error. This same CDR3 is encoded by further DNA sequences in the sample. The gene calls are TRBV11-3 and TRBJ2-3, with 8 bases aligning to TRBD2. This CDR3 comprises 14 residues. Germline V gene sequence: CDR1 SGHNT, CDR2 YENEEA. The CDR3 loop reads CASSLSGATDTQYF. The CDR3 bases are TGTGCCAGCAGCCTTAGCGGGGCTACAGATACGCAGTACTTT.

The rearrangement joins TRBV7-7 to TRBJ1-2, with D perhaps TRBD1 (5 bases). V lost 3 bases to trimming and J lost 0 bases, with 8 bases between them. CDR3 length equals 14 residues. The germline gives CDR1 SSHAT, CDR2 FNYEAQ (reference sequence). The CDR3 region has the DNA TGTGCCAGCAGCTTCAGACAGCCTAACTATGGCTACACCTTC. This sequence encodes CASSFRQPNYGYTF.

This rearrangement joins TRBV21-1 to TRBJ2-3; no DNA check was done on the table's D call, TRBD1. TRBV21-1 is designated a pseudogene. This CDR3 region has 14 residues. The CDR3: CASVGEGEGDTQYF. CDR3 nucleotides: TGTGCCAGCGTAGGAGAGGGGGAAGGGGATACGCAGTATTTT.

This clone showed up just once. This chain uses TRBV11-2 with TRBJ2-7, with TRBD2 matching over 8 bases. Germline CDR1 SGHAT, CDR2 FQNNGV. This CDR3 contains 13 residues. V dropped 8 bases and J dropped 2; count of bases not matched to a gene: 5. The CDR3 spells CASGLAGTYEQYF. CDR3 bases: TGTGCCAGCGGATTAGCGGGGACCTACGAGCAGTACTTC.

This clone was detected once. The chain is built from TRBV7-6 and TRBJ1-1, with TRBD1 matching over 10 bases. Germline V gene data show CDR1 as SGHVS and CDR2 as FNYEAQ. The CDR3 totals 14 residues. The V gene end was trimmed by 5 bases and the J gene end by 5 bases; junction bases not matched to a gene: 5. This chain's CDR3 is CASSPRTGGTEAFF. The CDR3 bases are TGTGCCAGCAGCCCGAGGACAGGGGGAACTGAAGCTTTCTTT. Filled out from reference TRBV7-6 and TRBJ1-1, the complete variable domain reads GAGVSQSPRYKVTKRGQDVALRCDPISGHVSLYWYRQALGQGPEFLTYFNYEAQQDKSGLPNDRFSAERPEGSISTLTIQRTEQRDSAMYRCASSPRTGGTEAFFGQGTRLTVV.

The V gene is TRBV5-1, the J gene TRBJ2-5, with TRBD2 matching 7 bases. The trim removed 5 bases at V and 2 bases at J, leaving 6 bases unmatched. The CDR3 has 14 residues. Germline V lookup: CDR1 SGHRS, CDR2 YFSETQ. In DNA, the CDR3 is TGCGCCAGCAGACCTAGCGGACCACAAGAGACCCAGTACTTC. Translation gives CASRPSGPQETQYF.

This clone was counted once. V and J are TRBV9 and TRBJ2-7; 8 nucleotides agree with TRBD2. Germline CDR1 SGDLS, CDR2 YYNGEE. The CDR3 totals 14 residues. V was pared by 0 bases and J by 3 bases, with 2 bases of the junction left unmatched. CDR3 coding DNA: TGTGCCAGCAGCGTAGGTAGCGGGGACTACGAGCAGTACTTC. Residues: CASSVGSGDYEQYF.

V gene TRBV5-1 combines with J gene TRBJ2-1, with D tentatively TRBD2 (5 bases). Between the trimmed V and J ends, which lost 4 bases and 5 bases, there was a span of 10 bases. The CDR3 is 13 amino acids. Germline assignment: CDR1 SGHRS and CDR2 YFSETQ. CDR3 DNA sequence: TGCGCCAGCAGCGTTACTAGAGACAATGAGCAGTTCTTC. This translates into CASSVTRDNEQFF.

The V gene is TRBV5-4, the J gene TRBJ1-1; D gene unclear. The V gene's germline CDR1 is SGHNT and CDR2 YYREEE (reference sequence). Trimming took 2 bases from V and 4 from J, leaving 9 bases between them. This CDR3 is built from 13 residues. CDR3 nucleotides: TGTGCCAGCAGCTTTAAGATCGGCACTGAAGCTTTCTTT. It specifies CASSFKIGTEAFF.

The chain employs TRBV25-1 and TRBJ1-2; 7 nucleotides align to TRBD1. The germline gives CDR1 MGHDK, CDR2 SYGVNS. The CDR3 extends over 14 amino acids. After removal of 4 bases from V and 8 bases from J, the junction contained 10 bases not matched to a gene. The DNA of the CDR3 is TGTGCCAGCAGTGGAGGGGGCGGAGCCAGCGGCTACACCTTC. Residues: CASSGGGGASGYTF.

This chain links TRBV11-3 with TRBJ1-4; 7 bases are shared with TRBD1. V lost 6 bases, J lost 8 bases, and 6 bases stayed unmatched. Germline values: CDR1 SGHNT, CDR2 YENEEA. This CDR3 contains 13 residues. CDR3 residues: CASSQQGREKLFF. CDR3 nucleotides: TGTGCCAGCAGTCAACAGGGGCGCGAAAAACTGTTTTTT. Together with reference TRBV11-3 and TRBJ1-4, the CDR3 gives the full variable domain: EAGVVQSPRYKIIEKKQPVAFWCNPISGHNTLYWYLQNLGQGPELLIRYENEEAVDDSQLPKDRFSAERLKGVDSTLKIQPAELGDSAVYLCASSQQGREKLFFGSGTQLSVL.

The chain recombines TRBV2 with TRBJ2-3, with D hard to call. The germline CDR1 and CDR2 sequences are SNHLY and FYNNEI. Deletions cut 3 bases from V and 0 bases from J, with 10 bases between. This CDR3 comprises 15 residues. In DNA form, the CDR3 reads TGTGCCAGCAGTGATGTACTAACTAGCACAGATACGCAGTATTTT. This sequence encodes CASSDVLTSTDTQYF.

The chain couples TRBV4-2 to TRBJ2-3; 10 nucleotides line up with TRBD2. Germline V lookup: CDR1 LGHNA, CDR2 YNFKEQ. V lost 4 bases to trimming and J lost 3 bases; unmatched junction nucleotides: 10. This CDR3 contains 17 residues. CDR3 loop: CASSPEASGGATDTQYF. In DNA form, the CDR3 reads TGTGCCAGCAGCCCAGAGGCGAGCGGGGGGGCGACAGATACGCAGTATTTT.

The rearrangement uses TRBV14 and TRBJ1-2; 7 bases line up with TRBD1. Germline V gene lookup returns CDR1 SGHDN and CDR2 FVKESK. The CDR3 consists of 14 residues. V dropped 2 bases and J dropped 7; count of bases not matched to a gene: 7. CDR3 coding DNA: TGTGCCAGCAGCCAACTAGACAGGGCGGTTGGCTACACCTTC. This sequence encodes CASSQLDRAVGYTF.

The chain employs TRBV4-1 and TRBJ1-5; maybe TRBD1 (5 bases). With 1 base removed from V and 1 base from J, the gap between germline ends came to 20 bases. CDR3 length: 19 residues. Germline lookup yields CDR1 MGHRA and CDR2 YSYEKL. CDR3 sequence reads: CASSQVPWKGLISNQPQHF. The CDR3 DNA reads as TGCGCCAGCAGCCAAGTTCCGTGGAAGGGGTTGATCAGCAATCAGCCCCAGCATTTT.

CDR3 protein: CASSLTGGFEKLFF. The DNA for the CDR3 is TGTGCCAGCAGCCTGACAGGGGGCTTTGAAAAACTGTTTTTT. This chain connects TRBV9 to TRBJ1-4; 10 nucleotides match TRBD1. In germline, CDR1 is SGDLS, CDR2 YYNGEE. The V and J ends lost 4 bases and 7 bases, in that order; junction bases with no gene match: 4. The CDR3 consists of 14 residues.

This clone appeared a single time. DNA for the CDR3: TGTGCCAGCTCACCCCGGGACAGAGACACCGGGGAGCTGTTTTTT. Its protein is CASSPRDRDTGELFF. The genes are TRBV18 and TRBJ2-2; 7 nucleotides match TRBD1. The germline V gene encodes CDR1 KGHSH and CDR2 LQKENI. There are 15 residues in the CDR3. Losses at the gene ends were 3 bases for V and 3 bases for J; bases not matched to a gene: 4.

The V gene is TRBV5-1, the J gene TRBJ2-5; the match to TRBD2 covers 11 bases. J was trimmed by 4 bases and V by 2 bases; bases with no gene match: 4. The CDR3 is made up of 15 amino acids. Germline CDR1 reads SGHRS; CDR2 reads YFSETQ. The CDR3 sequence is CASSFSGGALETQYF. The CDR3 nucleotides are TGCGCCAGCAGCTTTAGCGGGGGGGCCCTAGAGACCCAGTACTTC.

This CDR3 is CASSVPGQGAWGKNIQYF. The CDR3 coding sequence is TGTGCCAGCAGTGTTCCGGGACAGGGGGCCTGGGGCAAAAACATTCAGTACTTC. This chain uses TRBV6-1 with TRBJ2-4, with 12 positions matching TRBD1. The V gene end was trimmed by 4 bases and the J gene end by 3 bases; junction bases not matched to a gene: 10. The CDR3 spans 18 residues. Germline V gives CDR1 MNHNS, CDR2 SASEGT.

The table lists this clone with a few counts. The chain carries TRBV10-3 and TRBJ1-4, with D possibly being TRBD1 (6 bases). This CDR3 has 14 residues. CDR1 is ENHRY, CDR2 SYGVKD, per germline. V lost 6 bases and J 3 bases, leaving 11 bases between the germline ends. Here the CDR3 DNA reads TGTGCCATCAGCGGGACAACCTCTAATGAAAAACTGTTTTTT. Protein sequence: CAISGTTSNEKLFF.

The chain employs TRBV28 and TRBJ2-2; weak D call: TRBD2 (5 bases). Trimming left V 6 bases short and J 2 bases short, with 13 bases between. Germline CDR1 reads MDHEN; CDR2 reads SYDVKM. This CDR3 is 15 amino acids long. CDR3 coding DNA: TGTGCCAGCAGGGGGAGCCAGATAAACACCGGGGAGCTGTTTTTT. Protein product: CASRGSQINTGELFF.

This chain uses TRBV7-6 with TRBJ2-1; D call uncertain. The V gene's germline CDR1 is SGHVS and CDR2 FNYEAQ. V was shortened by 7 bases and J by 1 base, with 8 bases between the two germline ends. CDR3 size: 13 residues. The CDR3 is CASKGASYNEQFF. The CDR3 DNA is TGTGCCAGCAAAGGAGCTTCCTACAATGAGCAGTTCTTC.